These T cell receptor beta chains were read from a single sample in a study of PD-1 blockade in classical Hodgkin lymphoma. Data came from immunoSEQ multiplex PCR; TCRdb stores just in-frame clones and leaves some out. The repertoire consists of tens of thousands of clones, with 80% occurring once and the leading ten covering about a fifth. Sequenced material: peripheral blood mononuclear cells (PBMCs), taken before the fourth cycle of nivolumab. The receptors here all came from a human donor with classical Hodgkin lymphoma. Each CDR3 is given with its conserved first and last residue. The D gene is left open where the match is weak. Only part of the rows carry a size: once, few, many, or a class if the clone is expanded.

V: TRBV19; J: TRBJ2-1; D: TRBD2; size: -; DNA: TGTGCCAGTGGATCACTAGCGGGGGGGAATGAGCAGTTCTTC; CDR3: CASGSLAGGNEQFF
V: TRBV29-1; J: TRBJ2-1; D: TRBD2; size: -; DNA: TGCAGCGTTGAATTAGTCCTAGCGGGGTATTTTGATGAGCAGTTCTTC; CDR3: CSVELVLAGYFDEQFF
V: TRBV30; J: TRBJ1-5; D: -; size: -; DNA: TGTGCCTGGAGTGGGTTCCCCCTTCGAAGGACCCAGCATTTT; CDR3: CAWSGFPLRRTQHF
V: TRBV4-1; J: TRBJ1-4; D: -; size: -; DNA: TGCGCCAGCAGCCAAGCCTCGATAGGGGAGGAGGAAAAACTGTTTTTT; CDR3: CASSQASIGEEEKLFF
V: TRBV10-3; J: TRBJ2-1; D: -; size: once; DNA: TGTGCCATCAGTGAGTCAACTATGTCCTACAATGAGCAGTTCTTC; CDR3: CAISESTMSYNEQFF
V: TRBV9; J: TRBJ2-5; D: -; size: few; DNA: TGTGCCAGCAGCGTGGGGTCGCCTGAGACCCAGTACTTC; CDR3: CASSVGSPETQYF
V: TRBV2; J: TRBJ2-3; D: -; size: -; DNA: TGTGCCAGCAGTGAAAGGTTGTTCATGGATACGCAGTATTTT; CDR3: CASSERLFMDTQYF
V: TRBV5-1; J: TRBJ2-7; D: -; size: -; DNA: TGCGCCAGCAGCTTGGGTGACGGAACCTACGAGCAGTACTTC; CDR3: CASSLGDGTYEQYF
V: TRBV5-1; J: TRBJ2-7; D: TRBD2; size: -; DNA: TGCGCCAGCAGCCCCGAGCGGGAGTACAACGAGCAGTACTTC; CDR3: CASSPEREYNEQYF
V: TRBV19; J: TRBJ1-1; D: -; size: once; DNA: TGTGCCAGTAGTACCCCAATTGGGGCTTTCTTT; CDR3: CASSTPIGAFF
V: TRBV5-1; J: TRBJ1-1; D: -; size: few; DNA: TGCGCCAGCAGCTCCGCCGTAAGAGGGAGGGAAGTCGCTGAAGCTTTCTTT; CDR3: CASSSAVRGREVAEAFF
V: TRBV4-1; J: TRBJ1-3; D: -; size: few; DNA: TGCGCCAGCAGCCAAGATCGAGGATTCGGAAACACCATATATTTT; CDR3: CASSQDRGFGNTIYF
V: TRBV7-2; J: TRBJ2-1; D: -; size: -; DNA: TGTGCCAGCAGCATGCTTGACCAGGGGCGGTTCTTC; CDR3: CASSMLDQGRFF